This TCR beta chain was captured in a study of blood T cell repertoires in COVID-19. Libraries were prepared by immunoSEQ multiplex PCR; TCRdb keeps only in-frame clonotypes and omits some of them. Among some 340,000 clones listed, 90% were seen once. The CDR3 is made up of 16 amino acids. Germline V gene sequence: CDR1 SGHNT, CDR2 YYREEE (reference sequence). With 0 bases clipped from V and 3 bases from J, the junction kept 2 bases outside the gene matches. This sequence originates from a woman aged 25 to 45 who had been exposed to COVID-19. The gene calls are TRBV5-4 and TRBJ1-4; TRBD1 matches at 10 bases. What was sequenced was PBMCs or T cells enriched from blood (not recorded which). The CDR3: CASSLGQGAANEKLFF. The DNA of the CDR3 is TGTGCCAGCAGCTTGGGACAGGGGGCCGCTAATGAAAAACTGTTTTTT. The whole variable domain, remainder taken from reference TRBV5-4 and TRBJ1-4, is ETGVTQSPTHLIKTRGQQVTLRCSSQSGHNTVSWYQQALGQGPQFIFQYYREEENGRGNFPPRFSGLQFPNYSSELNVNALELDDSALYLCASSLGQGAANEKLFFGSGTQLSVL.